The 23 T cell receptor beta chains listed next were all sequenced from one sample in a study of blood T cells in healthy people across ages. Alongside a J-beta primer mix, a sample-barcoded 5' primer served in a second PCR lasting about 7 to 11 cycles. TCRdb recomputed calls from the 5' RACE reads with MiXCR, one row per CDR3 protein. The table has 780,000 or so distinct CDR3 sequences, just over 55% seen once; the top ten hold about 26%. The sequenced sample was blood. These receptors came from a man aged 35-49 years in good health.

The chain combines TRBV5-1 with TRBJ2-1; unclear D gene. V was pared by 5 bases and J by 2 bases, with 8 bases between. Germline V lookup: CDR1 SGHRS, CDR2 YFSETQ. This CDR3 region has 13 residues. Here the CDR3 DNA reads TGCGCCAGCAGGGATAGGCCCTACAATGAGCAGTTCTTC. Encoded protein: CASRDRPYNEQFF.

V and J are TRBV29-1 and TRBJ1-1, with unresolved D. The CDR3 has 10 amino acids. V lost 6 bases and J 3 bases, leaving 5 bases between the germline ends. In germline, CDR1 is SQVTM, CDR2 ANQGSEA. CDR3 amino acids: CSVKDTEAFF. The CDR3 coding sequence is TGCAGCGTAAAGGACACTGAAGCTTTCTTT.

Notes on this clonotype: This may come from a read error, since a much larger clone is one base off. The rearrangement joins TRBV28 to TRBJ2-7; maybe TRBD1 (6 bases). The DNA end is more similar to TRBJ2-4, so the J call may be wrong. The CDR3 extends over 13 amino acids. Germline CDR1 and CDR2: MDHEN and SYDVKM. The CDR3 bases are TGTGCCAGCAGCCCACTGACAGGCAACATTCAGTACTTC. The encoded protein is CASSPLTGNIQYF.

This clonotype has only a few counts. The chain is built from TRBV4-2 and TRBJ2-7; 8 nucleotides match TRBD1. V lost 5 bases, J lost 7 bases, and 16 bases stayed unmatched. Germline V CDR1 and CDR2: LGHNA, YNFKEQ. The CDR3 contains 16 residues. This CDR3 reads CASSRSGTGDYNEQYF. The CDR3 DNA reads TGTGCCAGCAGCAGATCCGGGACAGGAGACTACAATGAGCAGTACTTC.

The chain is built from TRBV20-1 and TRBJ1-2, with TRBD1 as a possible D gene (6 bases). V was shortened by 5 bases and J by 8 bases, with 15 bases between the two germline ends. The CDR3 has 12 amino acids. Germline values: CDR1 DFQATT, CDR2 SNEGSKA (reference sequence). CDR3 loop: CSALGGAWGYTF. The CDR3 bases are TGCAGTGCTTTAGGGGGGGCGTGGGGCTACACCTTC.

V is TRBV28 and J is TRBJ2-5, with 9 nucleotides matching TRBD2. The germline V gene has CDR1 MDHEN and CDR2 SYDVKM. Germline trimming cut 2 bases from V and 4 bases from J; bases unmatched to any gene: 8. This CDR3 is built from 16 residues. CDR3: CASSLGQRGAGETQYF. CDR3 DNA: TGTGCCAGCAGTTTAGGTCAGCGGGGGGCCGGAGAGACCCAGTACTTC.

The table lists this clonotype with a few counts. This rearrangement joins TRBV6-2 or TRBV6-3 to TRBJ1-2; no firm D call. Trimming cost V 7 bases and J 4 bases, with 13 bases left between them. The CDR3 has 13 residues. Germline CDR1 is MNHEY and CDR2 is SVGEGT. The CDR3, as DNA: TGTGCCAGCATCCGGGCGGGAATCTATGGCTACACCTTC. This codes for CASIRAGIYGYTF.

The CDR3 reads CASSPPGRVYGYTF. DNA of the CDR3: TGTGCCAGCAGCCCTCCGGGCCGCGTCTATGGCTACACCTTC. The chain joins TRBV3-1 to TRBJ1-2, with unresolved D. CDR3 length: 14 residues. Germline V gene lookup returns CDR1 LGHDT and CDR2 YNNKEL (reference sequence). V was cut by 4 bases and J by 4 bases, with 13 bases left in between. The variable domain in full, with the rest retrieved from reference TRBV3-1 and TRBJ1-2, is DTAVSQTPKYLVTQMGNDKSIKCEQNLGHDTMYWYKQDSKKFLKIMFSYNNKELIINETVPNRFSPKSPDKAHLNLHINSLELGDSAVYFCASSPPGRVYGYTFGSGTRLTVV.

CDR3 DNA sequence: TGCAGTGCTACGATAGGACTAGCGGGAGGCAAAAGCTCCTACAATGAGCAGTTCTTC. Its translation is CSATIGLAGGKSSYNEQFF. The gene calls are TRBV20-1 and TRBJ2-1, with 14 bases identical to TRBD2. The germline CDR1 and CDR2 sequences are DFQATT and SNEGSKA (reference sequence). V shed 4 bases and J 0 bases; nucleotides not matched to a gene: 11. This CDR3 spans 19 amino acids.

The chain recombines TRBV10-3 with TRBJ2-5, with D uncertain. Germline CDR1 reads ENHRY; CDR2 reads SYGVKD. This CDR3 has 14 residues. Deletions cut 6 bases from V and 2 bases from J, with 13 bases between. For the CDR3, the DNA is TGTGCCATCAGGGACCAGATTGAACAAGAGACCCAGTACTTC. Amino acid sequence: CAIRDQIEQETQYF.

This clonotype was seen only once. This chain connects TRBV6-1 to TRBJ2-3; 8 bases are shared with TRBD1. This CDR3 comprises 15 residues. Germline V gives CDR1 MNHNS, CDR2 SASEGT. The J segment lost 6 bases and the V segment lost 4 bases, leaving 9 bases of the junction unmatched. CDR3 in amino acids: CASSVDRGHGDTQYF. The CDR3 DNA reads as TGTGCCAGCAGTGTCGACAGGGGTCATGGGGATACGCAGTATTTT.

The chain's CDR3 is CAISDPSGRIPYEQYF. Written as DNA, the CDR3 is TGTGCCATCAGTGACCCTAGCGGGAGGATTCCCTACGAGCAGTACTTC. V usage is TRBV10-3 and J usage is TRBJ2-7; 11 bases are shared with TRBD2. This CDR3 contains 16 residues. The V and J ends lost 3 bases and 2 bases, in that order; junction bases with no gene match: 6. Germline V lookup: CDR1 ENHRY, CDR2 SYGVKD.

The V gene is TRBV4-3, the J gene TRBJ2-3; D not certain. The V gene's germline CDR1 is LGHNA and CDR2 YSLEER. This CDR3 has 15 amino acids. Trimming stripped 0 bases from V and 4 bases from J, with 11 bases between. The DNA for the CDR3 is TGCGCCAGCAGCCAAGATCTCGGGTCCGCAGATACGCAGTATTTT. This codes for CASSQDLGSADTQYF.

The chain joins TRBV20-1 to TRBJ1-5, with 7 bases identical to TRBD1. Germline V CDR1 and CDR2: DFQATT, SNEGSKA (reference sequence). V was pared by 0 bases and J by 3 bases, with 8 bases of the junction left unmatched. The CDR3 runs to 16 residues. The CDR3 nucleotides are TGCAGTGCTAGAGATACCCGGGACAGTCACAATCAGCCCCAGCATTTT. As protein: CSARDTRDSHNQPQHF.

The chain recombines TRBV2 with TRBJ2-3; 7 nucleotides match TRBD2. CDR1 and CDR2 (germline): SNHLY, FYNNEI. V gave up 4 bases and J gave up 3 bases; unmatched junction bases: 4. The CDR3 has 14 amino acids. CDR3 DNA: TGTGCCAGCAGTGTTCGGACTAGAACAGATACGCAGTATTTT. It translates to CASSVRTRTDTQYF.

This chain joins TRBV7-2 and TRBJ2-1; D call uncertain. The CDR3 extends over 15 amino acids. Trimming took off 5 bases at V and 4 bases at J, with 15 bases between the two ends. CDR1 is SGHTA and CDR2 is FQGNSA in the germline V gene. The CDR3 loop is CASSPPGSWYNEQFF. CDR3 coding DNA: TGTGCCAGCAGCCCCCCGGGCAGTTGGTACAATGAGCAGTTCTTC.

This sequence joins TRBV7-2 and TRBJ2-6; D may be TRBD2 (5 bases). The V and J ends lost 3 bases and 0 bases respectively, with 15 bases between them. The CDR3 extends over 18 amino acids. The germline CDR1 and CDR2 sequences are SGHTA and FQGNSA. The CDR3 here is CASSLRRPRGSGANVLTF. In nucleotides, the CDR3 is TGTGCCAGCAGCTTGAGGCGCCCTCGGGGCTCTGGGGCCAACGTCCTGACTTTC. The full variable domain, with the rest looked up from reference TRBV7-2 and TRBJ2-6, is GAGVSQSPSNKVTEKGKDVELRCDPISGHTALYWYRQSLGQGLEFLIYFQGNSAPDKSGLPSDRFSAERTGGSVSTLTIQRTQQEDSAVYLCASSLRRPRGSGANVLTFGAGSRLTVL.

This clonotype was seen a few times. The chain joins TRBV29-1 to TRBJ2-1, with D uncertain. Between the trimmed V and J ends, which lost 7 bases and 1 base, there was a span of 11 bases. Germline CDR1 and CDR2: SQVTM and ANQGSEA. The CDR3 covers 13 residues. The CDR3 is CSALGWSYNEQFF. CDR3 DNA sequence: TGCAGCGCCTTGGGGTGGTCCTACAATGAGCAGTTCTTC.

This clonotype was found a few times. CDR3 region: CASSPPAGPSSGANVLTF. The CDR3 DNA reads TGCGCCAGTAGCCCCCCGGCAGGGCCAAGCTCTGGGGCCAACGTCCTGACTTTC. The rearrangement joins TRBV5-1 to TRBJ2-6; the D gene is possibly TRBD1 (5 bases). The CDR3 extends over 18 amino acids. V was cut by 8 bases and J by 0 bases, with 21 bases left in between. Germline loops: CDR1 SGHRS, CDR2 YFSETQ.

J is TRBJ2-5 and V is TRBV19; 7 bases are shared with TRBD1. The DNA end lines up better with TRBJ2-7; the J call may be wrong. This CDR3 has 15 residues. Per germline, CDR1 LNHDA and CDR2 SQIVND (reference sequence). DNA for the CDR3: TGTGCCAGTAGTATTAGGGTCGGGACAGATTACGAGCAGTACTTC. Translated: CASSIRVGTDYEQYF.

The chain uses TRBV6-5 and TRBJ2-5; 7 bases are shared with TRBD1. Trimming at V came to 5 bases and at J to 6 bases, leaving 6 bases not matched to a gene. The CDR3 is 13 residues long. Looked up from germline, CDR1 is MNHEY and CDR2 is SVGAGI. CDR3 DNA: TGTGCCAGCAGTAGACAGGGTTTGAAGACCCAGTACTTC. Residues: CASSRQGLKTQYF.

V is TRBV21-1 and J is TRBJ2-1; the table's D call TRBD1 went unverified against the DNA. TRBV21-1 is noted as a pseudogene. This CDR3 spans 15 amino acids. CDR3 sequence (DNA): TGTGCCAGCAGCAAGGCTCACAGTAGGGGGGATGAGCAGTTCTTC. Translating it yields CASSKAHSRGDEQFF.

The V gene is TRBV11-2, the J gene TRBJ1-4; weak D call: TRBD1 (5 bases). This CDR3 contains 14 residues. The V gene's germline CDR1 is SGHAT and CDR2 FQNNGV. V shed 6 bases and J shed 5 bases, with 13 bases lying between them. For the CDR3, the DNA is TGTGCCAGCAGTCCGGGACGATTCAATGAAAAACTGTTTTTT. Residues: CASSPGRFNEKLFF.